This entry is about one T cell receptor (beta chain). Its antigen is undetermined. These data originate in a study of shared clonotypes between healthy human individuals. Points from the study as a whole: How much donors shared clonotypes was expected to be affected by sequencing depth. Roughly 5% was the fraction of naive CD4 clonotypes found shared across four donors.

Terminally differentiated effector memory CD45RA+ cells were left out of the naive CD8 fraction, which was CD45RO-negative and positively selected for CCR7. The assay was run at deep level. Each PCR replicate from the sorted subsets contained around 0.2 ug DNA, which is some 30,000 T cell genomes. Using immunoSEQ multiplex PCR, the repertoire was profiled, and TCRdb retains in-frame clones only, with some absent. The sample has some 2 million clones, over 85% seen once; the top ten hold 0.85% to 1.2%. The receptor comes from a young man in good health. Sequenced input: naive CD8+ T cells sorted from blood.

CDR3 nucleotides: TGTGCCATCACGGACTCTAGCTCCTACAATGAGCAGTTCTTC. Translated, it gives CAITDSSSYNEQFF. The V gene is TRBV2, the J gene TRBJ2-1; D may be TRBD2 (5 bases). V lost 10 bases, J lost 0 bases, and 13 bases lay in between. The CDR3 is 14 residues long. Germline lookup yields CDR1 SNHLY and CDR2 FYNNEI.